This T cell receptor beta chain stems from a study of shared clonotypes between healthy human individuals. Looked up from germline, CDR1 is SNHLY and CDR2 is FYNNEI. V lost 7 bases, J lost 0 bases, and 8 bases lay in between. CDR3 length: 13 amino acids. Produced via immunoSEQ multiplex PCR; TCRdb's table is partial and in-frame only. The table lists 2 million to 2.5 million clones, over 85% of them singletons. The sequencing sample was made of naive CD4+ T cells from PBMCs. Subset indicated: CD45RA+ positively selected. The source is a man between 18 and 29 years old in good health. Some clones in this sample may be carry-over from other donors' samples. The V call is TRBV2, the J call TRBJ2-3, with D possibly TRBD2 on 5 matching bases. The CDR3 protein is CASKRGSTDTQYF. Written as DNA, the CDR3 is TGTGCCAGCAAACGGGGTAGCACAGATACGCAGTATTTT.